The text below deals with one T cell receptor (beta chain). The germline V and J ends were trimmed by 0 bases and 3 bases, with 12 bases remaining between them. The CDR3 is 15 residues long. CDR1 is LGHNA and CDR2 is YSLEER in the germline V gene. The data are from a study of blood T cell repertoires in COVID-19. Background on the study: COVID-19 samples collected from the United States, Italy and Spain covered acute and convalescent phases.

Some clones are missing from TCRdb's copy, which holds only in-frame ones; the method was immunoSEQ multiplex PCR. The table shows 220,000 or so clones, with 90% occurring only once. The TCR was taken from a man aged 30 to 39 who had been exposed to COVID-19. This chain links TRBV4-3 with TRBJ2-7; no clear D gene. Sequencing was done on a sample of PBMCs or T cells enriched from blood (not recorded which). The CDR3 sequence: CASSQDKQTIYEQYF. CDR3 nucleotide sequence: TGCGCCAGCAGCCAAGATAAGCAAACCATCTACGAGCAGTACTTC.